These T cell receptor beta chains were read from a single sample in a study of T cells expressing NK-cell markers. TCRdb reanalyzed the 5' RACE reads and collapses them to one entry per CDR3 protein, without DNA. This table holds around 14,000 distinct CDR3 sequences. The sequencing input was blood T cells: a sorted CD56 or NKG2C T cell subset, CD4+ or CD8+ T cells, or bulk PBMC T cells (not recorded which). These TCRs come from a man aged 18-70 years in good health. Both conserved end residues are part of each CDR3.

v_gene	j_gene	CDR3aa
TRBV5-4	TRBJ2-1	CASSWLQNEQFF
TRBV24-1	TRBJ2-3	CATSRDDTDTQYF
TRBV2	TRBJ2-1	CASSVGGPHNEQFF
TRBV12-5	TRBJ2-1	CASGLIGQGSEQFF
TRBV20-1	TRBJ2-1	CSVTSGDINEQFF
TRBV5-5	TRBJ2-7	CAMQGVPYEQYF
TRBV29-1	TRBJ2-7	CSVEEKGQGSYEQYF
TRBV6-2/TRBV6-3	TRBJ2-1	CASSYGGAPYNEQFF
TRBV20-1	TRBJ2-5	CSAISGSRIETQYF
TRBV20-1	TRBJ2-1	CSARPTSGFYNEQFF
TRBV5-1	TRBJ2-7	CASSLGGSSYEQYF
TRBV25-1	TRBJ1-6	CASSESDLGHSPLHF
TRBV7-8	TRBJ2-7	CASSSPLGGASYEQYF
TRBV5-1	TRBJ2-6	CASRGPGVSGANVLTF
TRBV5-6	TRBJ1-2	CASSSTGTGSDGYTF
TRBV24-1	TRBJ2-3	CATSVPSTDTQYF
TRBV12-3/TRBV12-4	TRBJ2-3	CASSQNGGSPTDTQYF
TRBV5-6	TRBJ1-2	CASSSQGRSVNGYTF
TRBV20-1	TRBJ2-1	CSARRAGGPHNEQFF
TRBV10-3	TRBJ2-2	CAISELANTGELFF
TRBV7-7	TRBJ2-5	CASSFRLAGEKETQYF
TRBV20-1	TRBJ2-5	CSANRDRGHQETQYF
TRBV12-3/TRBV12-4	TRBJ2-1	CASSLETSGGAGPRNEQFF
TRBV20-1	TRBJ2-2	CSAPFPPANTGELFF
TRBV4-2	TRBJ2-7	CASSQGALNTYEQYF
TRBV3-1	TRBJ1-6	CASGTGGTAPLHF
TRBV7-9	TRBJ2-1	CASSVGPFQFF
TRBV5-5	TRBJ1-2	CASSLRGTETPGYTF
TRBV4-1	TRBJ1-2	CASSQDFDRGREGYTF
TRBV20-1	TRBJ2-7	CSARDRPGGPYEQYF
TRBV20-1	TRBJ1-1	CSALSYQARNTEAFF
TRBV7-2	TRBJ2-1	CASSPSGGTYNEQFF
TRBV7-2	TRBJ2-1	CASSLVTGGYNEQFF
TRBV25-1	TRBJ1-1	CASRKTGGRTEAFF